This is a list of T cell receptor beta chains from one sample in a study of cytomegalovirus exposure and HLA in healthy donors. Profiling relied on immunoSEQ multiplex PCR, and the TCRdb table lists in-frame clones only, not all of them. The sample has 150,000 or so clones; approximately 88% are singletons. The source material was PBMCs. All receptors derive from a man aged 30 to 45 in good health and CMV-seropositive. The CDR3 runs from the conserved cysteine through the conserved F or W. A D gene is named only where the DNA matches it firmly. The size entry is marked missing in some rows and otherwise reads once, few, many or a size class.

d_call: TRBD1
j_call: TRBJ2-4
v_call: TRBV28
clone_size: once
cdr3_aa: CASSLRQGPKNIQYF
cdr3_nt: TGTGCCAGCAGCCTAAGACAGGGCCCCAAAAACATTCAGTACTTC

d_call: TRBD1
j_call: TRBJ1-5
v_call: TRBV19
clone_size: once
cdr3_aa: CASSIRGSNQPQHF
cdr3_nt: TGTGCCAGTAGTATCAGGGGGTCCAATCAGCCCCAGCATTTT

d_call: NA
j_call: TRBJ2-3
v_call: TRBV4-2
clone_size: NA
cdr3_aa: CASSQEGSRGKGLTDTQYF
cdr3_nt: TGTGCCAGCAGCCAAGAAGGTTCGCGCGGGAAGGGATTAACAGATACGCAGTATTTT

d_call: NA
j_call: TRBJ1-5
v_call: TRBV18
clone_size: NA
cdr3_aa: CASSPRQDSNQPQHF
cdr3_nt: TGTGCCAGCTCACCACGTCAGGATAGCAATCAGCCCCAGCATTTT

d_call: NA
j_call: TRBJ1-3
v_call: TRBV7-2
clone_size: few
cdr3_aa: CASSSGRTETSGNTIYF
cdr3_nt: TGTGCCAGCAGCTCAGGCAGGACAGAAACCTCTGGAAACACCATATATTTT

d_call: NA
j_call: TRBJ2-1
v_call: TRBV21-1
clone_size: NA
cdr3_aa: CASSKVGPYNEQFF
cdr3_nt: TGTGCCAGCAGCAAAGTTGGGCCCTACAATGAGCAGTTCTTC

d_call: NA
j_call: TRBJ2-7
v_call: TRBV21-1
clone_size: NA
cdr3_aa: CASAGDRPYEQYF
cdr3_nt: TGTGCCAGCGCCGGGGACAGGCCCTACGAGCAGTACTTC

d_call: TRBD1
j_call: TRBJ2-7
v_call: TRBV5-1
clone_size: few
cdr3_aa: CASSMGGQVHEQYF
cdr3_nt: TGCGCCAGCAGCATGGGGGGACAGGTCCACGAGCAGTACTTC

d_call: NA
j_call: TRBJ1-6
v_call: TRBV2
clone_size: few
cdr3_aa: CASSESSSYNSPLHF
cdr3_nt: TGTGCCAGCAGTGAGAGTAGCTCCTATAATTCACCCCTCCACTTT

d_call: TRBD1
j_call: TRBJ1-4
v_call: TRBV4-3
clone_size: NA
cdr3_aa: CASSQASGTGDEKLFF
cdr3_nt: TGCGCCAGCAGCCAAGCGTCCGGGACAGGCGATGAAAAACTGTTTTTT

d_call: TRBD1
j_call: TRBJ1-2
v_call: TRBV9
clone_size: few
cdr3_aa: CASSPRRTGDFPNYGYTF
cdr3_nt: TGTGCCAGCAGCCCTCGTCGGACAGGGGACTTCCCTAACTATGGCTACACCTTC

d_call: NA
j_call: TRBJ1-2
v_call: TRBV28
clone_size: NA
cdr3_aa: CASSPGLNYGYTF
cdr3_nt: TGTGCCAGCAGTCCGGGACTAAACTATGGCTACACCTTC

d_call: TRBD1
j_call: TRBJ2-7
v_call: TRBV19
clone_size: NA
cdr3_aa: CASSPLDRGSISYEQYF
cdr3_nt: TGTGCCAGTAGTCCCCTCGACAGGGGGTCGATCTCCTACGAGCAGTACTTC

d_call: NA
j_call: TRBJ1-1
v_call: TRBV6-6
clone_size: NA
cdr3_aa: CASSFSRVRMNTEAFF
cdr3_nt: TGTGCCAGCAGTTTCAGCAGGGTTCGCATGAACACTGAAGCTTTCTTT

d_call: NA
j_call: TRBJ2-2
v_call: TRBV11-1
clone_size: NA
cdr3_aa: CASSLRTRWSGELFF
cdr3_nt: TGTGCCAGCAGCCTCCGGACAAGGTGGTCCGGGGAGCTGTTTTTT

d_call: NA
j_call: TRBJ1-4
v_call: TRBV4-1
clone_size: NA
cdr3_aa: CASSQENQGLGEKLFF
cdr3_nt: TGCGCCAGCAGCCAAGAGAACCAGGGGCTTGGCGAAAAACTGTTTTTT

d_call: TRBD2
j_call: TRBJ2-5
v_call: TRBV28
clone_size: NA
cdr3_aa: CASSLGGKETQYF
cdr3_nt: TGTGCCAGCAGTTTGGGAGGGAAAGAGACCCAGTACTTC

d_call: TRBD1
j_call: TRBJ2-7
v_call: TRBV7-2
clone_size: NA
cdr3_aa: CASSSTGGRASEQYF
cdr3_nt: TGTGCCAGCAGTTCTACAGGGGGTCGGGCGAGCGAGCAGTACTTC

d_call: NA
j_call: TRBJ2-7
v_call: TRBV30
clone_size: NA
cdr3_aa: CAWSLPGSYEQYF
cdr3_nt: TGTGCCTGGTCTCTTCCGGGGTCCTACGAGCAGTACTTC

d_call: NA
j_call: TRBJ2-5
v_call: TRBV18
clone_size: few
cdr3_aa: CASSPGAGAYQETQYF
cdr3_nt: TGTGCCAGCTCACCAGGGGCAGGGGCGTACCAAGAGACCCAGTACTTC

d_call: TRBD1
j_call: TRBJ2-6
v_call: TRBV9
clone_size: NA
cdr3_aa: CASSVDRGRLGANVLTF
cdr3_nt: TGTGCCAGCAGCGTAGACAGGGGGCGCCTTGGGGCCAACGTCCTGACTTTC

d_call: TRBD2
j_call: TRBJ2-1
v_call: TRBV25-1
clone_size: few
cdr3_aa: CASSVLAGGPGYNEQFF
cdr3_nt: TGTGCCAGCAGTGTACTAGCGGGAGGGCCAGGGTACAATGAGCAGTTCTTC

d_call: TRBD1
j_call: TRBJ1-1
v_call: TRBV7-9
clone_size: NA
cdr3_aa: CASSLGQGAWKDTEAFF
cdr3_nt: TGTGCCAGCAGCTTGGGGCAGGGGGCATGGAAGGACACTGAAGCTTTCTTT

d_call: NA
j_call: TRBJ1-1
v_call: TRBV30
clone_size: few
cdr3_aa: CAWSRAEAFF
cdr3_nt: TGTGCCTGGAGTCGGGCTGAAGCTTTCTTT

d_call: NA
j_call: TRBJ1-2
v_call: TRBV19
clone_size: NA
cdr3_aa: CASRGAYSNYGYTF
cdr3_nt: TGTGCCAGTAGGGGAGCTTACTCTAACTATGGCTACACCTTC

d_call: NA
j_call: TRBJ1-2
v_call: TRBV29-1
clone_size: NA
cdr3_aa: CSAVGEANYGYTF
cdr3_nt: TGCAGCGCCGTAGGGGAGGCTAACTATGGCTACACCTTC

d_call: TRBD1
j_call: TRBJ2-7
v_call: TRBV18
clone_size: NA
cdr3_aa: CASFDRGSYEQYF
cdr3_nt: TGTGCCAGCTTCGACAGGGGGTCCTACGAGCAGTACTTC

d_call: NA
j_call: TRBJ2-7
v_call: TRBV11-2
clone_size: NA
cdr3_aa: CASSLNRIGVDEQYF
cdr3_nt: TGTGCCAGCAGCTTAAATCGCATCGGGGTCGACGAGCAGTACTTC

d_call: TRBD1
j_call: TRBJ1-6
v_call: TRBV7-3
clone_size: NA
cdr3_aa: CASSLGTGEPLHF
cdr3_nt: TGTGCCAGCAGCTTAGGGACAGGGGAGCCCCTCCACTTT

d_call: NA
j_call: TRBJ2-7
v_call: TRBV5-4
clone_size: NA
cdr3_aa: CASRADSYEQYF
cdr3_nt: TGTGCCAGCAGGGCTGACAGCTACGAGCAGTACTTC

d_call: NA
j_call: TRBJ1-1
v_call: TRBV13
clone_size: once
cdr3_aa: CASSSAREIGNTEAFF
cdr3_nt: TGTGCCAGCAGCTCCGCCAGGGAAATCGGGAACACTGAAGCTTTCTTT

d_call: NA
j_call: TRBJ1-2
v_call: TRBV7-6
clone_size: once
cdr3_aa: CASSIDDSVGGYTF
cdr3_nt: TGTGCCAGCAGTATTGACGACAGCGTGGGAGGCTACACCTTC

d_call: TRBD1
j_call: TRBJ2-7
v_call: TRBV2
clone_size: few
cdr3_aa: CASTPGQGTYEQYF
cdr3_nt: TGTGCCAGCACCCCGGGACAGGGGACCTACGAGCAGTACTTC

d_call: NA
j_call: TRBJ2-3
v_call: TRBV5-1
clone_size: NA
cdr3_aa: CASSSRYGGTTDTQYF
cdr3_nt: TGCGCCAGCAGCTCGCGATACGGGGGAACCACAGATACGCAGTATTTT

d_call: NA
j_call: TRBJ2-7
v_call: TRBV5-1
clone_size: NA
cdr3_aa: CASSFQSGSSYEQYF
cdr3_nt: TGCGCCAGCAGCTTTCAAAGCGGAAGCTCCTACGAGCAGTACTTC

d_call: NA
j_call: TRBJ2-1
v_call: TRBV6-5
clone_size: NA
cdr3_aa: CASGIRRGSYNEQFF
cdr3_nt: TGTGCCAGCGGGATTAGGAGGGGCTCCTACAATGAGCAGTTCTTC

d_call: NA
j_call: TRBJ2-3
v_call: TRBV2
clone_size: NA
cdr3_aa: CASSEALTSTDTQYF
cdr3_nt: TGTGCCAGCAGTGAAGCCCTGACTAGCACAGATACGCAGTATTTT

d_call: TRBD1
j_call: TRBJ1-3
v_call: TRBV9
clone_size: NA
cdr3_aa: CASSAQGGYGNTIYF
cdr3_nt: TGTGCCAGCAGCGCACAGGGGGGATACGGAAACACCATATATTTT

d_call: NA
j_call: TRBJ1-6
v_call: TRBV27
clone_size: NA
cdr3_aa: CASSLEAGAYNSPLHF
cdr3_nt: TGTGCCAGCAGTTTGGAGGCAGGAGCTTATAATTCACCCCTCCACTTT

d_call: NA
j_call: TRBJ2-5
v_call: TRBV21-1
clone_size: NA
cdr3_aa: CASDGKAGGPETQYF
cdr3_nt: TGTGCCAGCGACGGAAAGGCGGGGGGGCCCGAGACCCAGTACTTC